This T cell receptor (beta chain) was obtained from a study of cytomegalovirus exposure and HLA in healthy donors. This clone turned up a few times. Its antigen remains unidentified. Per germline, CDR1 SGHNT and CDR2 YYREEE (reference sequence). V gave up 1 base and J gave up 1 base, with 11 bases separating them. This CDR3 spans 15 amino acids. Primers: 60 Vbeta forward and 13 Jbeta reverse. TCRdb's table, derived via immunoSEQ multiplex PCR, lists solely in-frame clones and lacks some. Of hundreds of thousands of clones listed, around 84% were seen once; the top ten hold roughly 0.26%. Points from the study as a whole: Later findings reportedly placed an Asian-associated ancestry cluster below the roughly 700-donor mean for N-insertions. Analysis was performed later, and it showed HLA-associated TCR beta chains to be more clonally expanded than equally common others. It was in a later analysis that TCR association rates were seen to vary by HLA locus, highest for DRB1 and lowest for HLA-C.

The sequencing sample was made of PBMCs. V gene TRBV5-4 combines with J gene TRBJ1-1, with D perhaps TRBD1 (5 bases). This clonotype was sampled from a girl aged 2 to 9 in good health and CMV-seronegative. The chain's CDR3 is CASSLPWTKNTEAFF. CDR3 bases: TGTGCCAGCAGCTTGCCTTGGACAAAGAACACTGAAGCTTTCTTT.